This entry concerns a single T cell receptor beta chain. Its target is not known. The CDR3 regions of TCR beta were amplified from RNA transcripts. A set of HTBI primers served as the primers for a first-round RT-PCR of the TCR CDR3. In TCRdb, the multiplex PCR reads were re-called with MiXCR into one record per CDR3 protein. The sample records approximately 590,000 distinct CDR3 sequences, about 43% being singletons. Those with hyperthyroidism were 18 to 65 years old, newly diagnosed, and ill for under 2 months. The diagnostic basis comprised clinical symptoms, serum thyroxine and TRAb, thyroid ultrasound and orbital computed tomography. The data were taken from a study of T cells in Graves' hyperthyroidism and ophthalmopathy. Overall study results and limits: Model output signaled ophthalmopathy a median roughly 6 months ahead of onset. Most thyroid clonotypes that were expanded above 0.001 also turned up in blood.

Germline V gives CDR1 MGHRA, CDR2 YSYEKL. Trimming removed 5 bases at V and 1 base at J, with 11 bases between. CDR3 length: 15 amino acids. The clonotype comes from a woman between 18 and 30 years old with Graves' hyperthyroidism. The rearrangement joins TRBV4-1 to TRBJ2-2, with D possibly called TRBD1 or TRBD2 (6 bases each). The sequenced material came from peripheral blood or thyroid tissue (not recorded which). The CDR3 reads CASSWEDRNTGELFF. The CDR3 nucleotides read TGCGCCAGCAGCTGGGAGGACAGGAACACCGGGGAGCTGTTTTTT.